This section outlines one T cell receptor (beta chain) sequence together with its context. Its cognate antigen is unknown. The sample originates from a study of vaccination and CD4 T cells after COVID-19. Looking at the study overall: SARS-CoV-2 positivity in convalescent patients was established by nasal swab PCR; some ten had mild and one severe disease. Study results and caveats: Only post-vaccination samples contained a median approximately 86% of the reactive clones in convalescent patients.

Between the trimmed V and J ends, which lost 7 bases and 1 base, there was a span of 12 bases. The CDR3 consists of 14 residues. Germline assignment: CDR1 MDHEN and CDR2 SYDVKM. The treatment is: roughly 11-day PBMC culture with coronavirus spike peptide pools or control peptides (ViraFEST assay). With the Oncomine TCR Beta short-read assay, DNA from cultured CD4+ T cells was sequenced. TCRdb reprocessed the PCR reads with MiXCR, giving one entry per CDR3 protein. The profile covers a few thousand distinct CDR3 sequences, with about 71% appearing a single time and around 20% taken by the ten largest.

The chain recombines TRBV28 with TRBJ2-3; no clear D. The TCR comes from a human donor who had recovered from COVID-19. Material for sequencing was CD4+ T cells from blood, cultured in vitro. CDR3 protein: CASILSRGTDTQYF. The CDR3, as DNA: TGTGCCAGCATACTTTCCCGCGGCACAGATACGCAGTATTTT.